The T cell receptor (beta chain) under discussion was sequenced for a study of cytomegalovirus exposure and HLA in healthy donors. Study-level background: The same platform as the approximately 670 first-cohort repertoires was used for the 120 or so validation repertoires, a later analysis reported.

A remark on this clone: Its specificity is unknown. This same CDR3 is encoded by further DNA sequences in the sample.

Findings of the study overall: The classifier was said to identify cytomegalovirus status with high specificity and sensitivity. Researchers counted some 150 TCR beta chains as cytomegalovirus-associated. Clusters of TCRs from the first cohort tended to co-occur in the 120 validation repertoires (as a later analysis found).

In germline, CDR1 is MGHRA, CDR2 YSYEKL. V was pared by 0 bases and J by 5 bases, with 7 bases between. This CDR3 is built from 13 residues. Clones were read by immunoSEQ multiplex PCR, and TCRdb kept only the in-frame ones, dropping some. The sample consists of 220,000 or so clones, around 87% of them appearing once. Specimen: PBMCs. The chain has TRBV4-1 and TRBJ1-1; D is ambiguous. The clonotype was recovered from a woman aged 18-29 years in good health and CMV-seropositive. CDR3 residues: CASSQDRGTEAFF. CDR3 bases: TGCGCCAGCAGCCAAGATAGAGGGACTGAAGCTTTCTTT.